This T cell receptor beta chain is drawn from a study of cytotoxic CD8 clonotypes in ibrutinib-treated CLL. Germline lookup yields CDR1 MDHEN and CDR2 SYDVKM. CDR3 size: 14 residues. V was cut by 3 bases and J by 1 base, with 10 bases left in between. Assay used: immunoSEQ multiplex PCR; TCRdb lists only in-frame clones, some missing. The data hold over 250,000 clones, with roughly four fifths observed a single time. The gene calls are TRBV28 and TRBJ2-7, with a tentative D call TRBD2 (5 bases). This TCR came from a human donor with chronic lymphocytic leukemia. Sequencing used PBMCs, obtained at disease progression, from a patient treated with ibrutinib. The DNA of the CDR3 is TGTGCCAGCAGTTTTATGGGAGCTTCCTACGAGCAGTACTTC. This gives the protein CASSFMGASYEQYF.